These T cell receptor beta chains were read from a single sample in a study of blood T cells in healthy people across ages. TCRdb re-analysed the 5' RACE reads in MiXCR, keeping a single row per CDR3 protein. The sample lists over 1.5 million distinct CDR3 sequences, 49% occurring once. Sequences were obtained from blood. The source is a woman aged 40 to 50 in good health. Each CDR3 is given with its conserved first and last residue. D genes are given only for firm matches. Size is stated for part of the rows, as once, few or many counts, or as a class when the clone is expanded.

TRBV7-9	TRBJ1-6	-	TRBD1	CASSQDRGRIVSPLHF	TGTGCCAGCAGCCAAGACAGGGGTAGGATCGTATCACCCCTCCACTTT
TRBV4-2	TRBJ1-5	few	-	CASSQAARGSNQPQHF	TGTGCCAGCAGCCAAGCAGCTCGGGGGAGCAATCAGCCCCAGCATTTT
TRBV5-1	TRBJ1-1	-	-	CASSLGFPFEAFF	TGCGCCAGCAGCTTGGGCTTCCCGTTTGAAGCTTTCTTT
TRBV20-1	TRBJ2-3	-	TRBD1	CSPPDRVTDTQYF	TGCAGTCCGCCTGACAGGGTAACAGATACGCAGTATTTT
TRBV6-6	TRBJ2-6	-	-	CASSPTEYSGANVPTF	TGTGCCAGCAGTCCGACTGAGTACTCTGGGGCCAACGTCCCGACTTTC
TRBV3-1	TRBJ1-2	-	-	CASSQTINGYTF	TGTGCCAGCAGCCAAACCATAAATGGCTACACCTTC
TRBV20-1	TRBJ2-1	few	-	CSAREGAGEYDEQFF	TGCAGTGCTAGGGAAGGGGCAGGGGAGTATGATGAGCAGTTCTTC
TRBV10-3	TRBJ2-7	-	TRBD1	CAIRPGQQLAYEQYF	TGTGCCATCAGGCCGGGACAGCAATTAGCCTACGAGCAGTACTTC
TRBV7-2	TRBJ2-7	few	-	CASSSGPGIEQYF	TGTGCCAGCAGCTCTGGTCCAGGGATCGAGCAGTACTTC
TRBV20-1	TRBJ2-3	few	-	CSARDIRQSTDTQYF	TGCAGTGCTAGAGATATTCGGCAGAGCACAGATACGCAGTATTTT
TRBV28	TRBJ1-1	-	-	CASSFAAPGAFF	TGTGCCAGCAGTTTTGCGGCCCCTGGAGCTTTCTTT
TRBV4-2	TRBJ2-3	few	-	CASITGLGGSTDTQYF	TGTGCCAGCATCACTGGTTTGGGGGGTAGCACAGATACGCAGTATTTT
TRBV4-2	TRBJ1-5	-	-	CASSQEGQDINQPQHF	TGTGCCAGCAGCCAAGAGGGTCAGGATATCAACCAGCCCCAGCATTTT
TRBV27	TRBJ2-1	-	TRBD2	CASSLRLAVINNEQFF	TGTGCCAGCAGTTTAAGACTAGCGGTTATTAACAATGAGCAGTTCTTC
TRBV7-2	TRBJ2-3	few	TRBD1	CASSSRRTGGIDTQYF	TGTGCCAGCAGCTCAAGACGGACAGGTGGTATAGATACGCAGTATTTT
TRBV29-1	TRBJ2-6	many	-	CSVVSHDAGANVLTF	TGCAGCGTTGTTTCTCACGATGCTGGGGCCAACGTCCTGACTTTC
TRBV28	TRBJ2-3	-	-	CASSQNLVSTDTQYF	TGTGCCAGCAGCCAAAATCTCGTCAGCACAGATACGCAGTATTTT
TRBV20-1	TRBJ1-5	few	TRBD1	CSAGPGTGIGNQPQHF	TGCAGTGCTGGCCCCGGGACAGGTATAGGGAATCAGCCCCAGCATTTT
TRBV5-1	TRBJ2-4	-	-	CASSHRDGKNIQYF	TGCGCCAGCAGCCACCGGGACGGCAAAAACATTCAGTACTTC
TRBV15	TRBJ2-1	-	-	CATSRVPSEGSSSYNKQFF	TGTGCCACCAGCAGAGTTCCGTCCGAGGGCTCGAGCTCCTACAATAAGCAGTTCTTC
TRBV20-1	TRBJ2-1	-	TRBD2	CSAHALGGSAGAVHEQFF	TGCAGTGCCCACGCTCTTGGTGGGTCAGCGGGGGCAGTCCATGAGCAGTTCTTC
TRBV7-9	TRBJ2-4	-	-	CASSYPWGRAKNIQYF	TGTGCCAGCAGCTACCCCTGGGGCAGAGCCAAAAACATTCAGTACTTC
TRBV4-1	TRBJ2-5	few	TRBD1	CASSRSRQGVGTQYF	TGCGCCAGCAGCCGAAGTAGACAGGGTGTAGGGACCCAGTACTTC
TRBV6-2/TRBV6-3	TRBJ1-5	-	-	CASSDRPYSNQPQHF	TGTGCCAGCAGTGACCGGCCTTATAGCAATCAGCCCCAGCATTTT
TRBV6-1	TRBJ2-3	-	-	CASSAHSGGSTDTQYF	TGTGCCAGCAGTGCTCACTCCGGGGGAAGCACAGATACGCAGTATTTT
TRBV20-1	TRBJ2-1	-	-	CSARDTGGGYNEQFF	TGCAGTGCTAGAGATACGGGTGGGGGTTACAATGAGCAGTTCTTC
TRBV28	TRBJ1-2	-	-	CASSPWTDGGYTF	TGTGCCAGCAGTCCTTGGACCGACGGTGGCTACACCTTC
TRBV7-2	TRBJ2-5	few	-	CASSIGRNQETQYF	TGTGCCAGCAGCATAGGACGGAACCAAGAGACCCAGTACTTC
TRBV4-1	TRBJ2-1	-	TRBD2	CASSQALAGLYNEQFF	TGCGCCAGCAGCCAGGCCCTAGCGGGGCTGTACAATGAGCAGTTCTTC
TRBV12-3/TRBV12-4	TRBJ1-5	once	-	CASSRTEMVEPQHF	TGTGCCAGCAGCAGGACCGAAATGGTTGAGCCCCAGCATTTT
TRBV2	TRBJ2-5	few	TRBD2	CALIFPTSSGQETQYF	TGTGCCCTCATCTTCCCCACGTCTAGCGGCCAAGAGACCCAGTACTTC
TRBV4-2	TRBJ1-2	-	TRBD1	CASSPTGGENYGYTF	TGTGCCAGCAGCCCGACAGGGGGGGAAAACTATGGCTACACCTTC
TRBV6-5	TRBJ1-2	-	-	CASTFSGKGYTF	TGTGCCAGCACCTTCTCAGGGAAAGGCTACACCTTC
TRBV6-2/TRBV6-3	TRBJ1-2	-	-	CASRDYSYGYTF	TGTGCCAGCAGGGACTACAGCTATGGCTACACCTTC
TRBV3-1	TRBJ2-6	-	TRBD1	CASSRRDRGSSGANVLTF	TGTGCCAGCAGCCGCCGGGACAGGGGTAGCTCTGGGGCCAACGTCCTGACTTTC
TRBV5-1	TRBJ2-4	once	TRBD2	CASSPGTSGWDEQYF	TGCGCCAGCAGTCCCGGGACTAGCGGGTGGGATGAGCAGTACTTC
TRBV27	TRBJ2-7	-	-	CASGPFDRIATYEQYF	TGTGCCAGCGGTCCCTTCGACCGGATCGCTACTTACGAGCAGTACTTC
TRBV9	TRBJ2-1	few	-	CASRQDNEQFF	TGTGCCAGCAGACAGGACAATGAGCAGTTCTTC
TRBV3-1	TRBJ2-7	few	TRBD1	CASSLGQVTGEQYF	TGTGCCAGCAGCCTAGGACAGGTTACAGGCGAGCAGTACTTC
TRBV4-1	TRBJ1-5	-	-	CASSLSRVSNQPQHF	TGCGCCAGCAGCCTTAGCCGGGTTAGCAATCAGCCCCAGCATTTT
TRBV4-3	TRBJ2-3	-	TRBD2	CASSQDRTSGTDTQYF	TGCGCCAGCAGCCAAGATAGAACTAGCGGCACAGATACGCAGTATTTT
TRBV7-6	TRBJ1-2	-	-	CASSLGQSSTDGYTF	TGTGCCAGCAGCTTAGGACAGTCTAGCACAGATGGCTACACCTTC
TRBV20-1	TRBJ1-2	-	-	CSAGGGAMTLSNYGYTF	TGCAGTGCTGGTGGGGGCGCAATGACTCTTTCGAACTATGGCTACACCTTC
TRBV12-3/TRBV12-4	TRBJ2-3	-	-	CASKMETDTQYF	TGTGCCAGCAAAATGGAAACAGATACGCAGTATTTT
TRBV2	TRBJ1-4	-	-	CASSEYGTANEKLFF	TGTGCCAGCAGTGAATACGGAACAGCTAATGAAAAACTGTTTTTT
TRBV6-1	TRBJ2-1	-	TRBD2	CASRSSGGGNEQFF	TGTGCCAGCAGATCTAGCGGGGGGGGGAATGAGCAGTTCTTC
TRBV12-3/TRBV12-4	TRBJ2-1	-	TRBD2	CASSPRVAGANEQFF	TGTGCCAGCAGCCCCCGGGTAGCGGGGGCCAATGAGCAGTTCTTC
TRBV7-9	TRBJ2-5	-	TRBD2	CASSLVSSGGFRETQYF	TGTGCCAGCAGCTTAGTGTCTAGCGGGGGGTTTCGAGAGACCCAGTACTTC
TRBV4-3	TRBJ1-2	-	-	CASSQDLSRQNINYGYTF	TGCGCCAGCAGCCAAGATCTGTCTAGACAGAATATTAACTATGGCTACACCTTC
TRBV6-5	TRBJ2-1	few	TRBD2	CASSGIAGGSYNEQFF	TGTGCCAGCAGCGGGATAGCGGGGGGATCCTACAATGAGCAGTTCTTC
TRBV12-3/TRBV12-4	TRBJ2-7	-	-	CASSTTSGNEQYF	TGTGCCAGCAGCACGACTAGTGGGAACGAGCAGTACTTC
TRBV2	TRBJ2-7	-	-	CAAAGPGTYEQYF	TGTGCAGCGGCCGGGCCAGGGACCTACGAGCAGTACTTC
TRBV10-3	TRBJ2-7	many	-	CAISEGQSSYEQYF	TGTGCCATCAGTGAGGGTCAGTCGTCCTACGAGCAGTACTTC
TRBV7-2	TRBJ2-5	few	TRBD1	CASSLEGQGLETQYF	TGTGCCAGCAGCTTAGAGGGACAGGGACTTGAGACCCAGTACTTC
TRBV10-2	TRBJ2-1	-	-	CASSEWGNEQFF	TGCGCCAGTAGTGAGTGGGGAAATGAGCAGTTCTTC
TRBV20-1	TRBJ2-5	few	TRBD2	CSAPVAGQETQYF	TGCAGTGCTCCTGTAGCGGGCCAAGAGACCCAGTACTTC
TRBV6-6	TRBJ1-2	few	-	CASSSSGRRTLNYGYTF	-
TRBV7-2	TRBJ1-6	once	TRBD1	CASSLGDRAISPLHF	TGTGCCAGCAGCTTAGGTGACAGGGCGATTTCACCCCTCCACTTT